The 30 T cell receptor beta chains given below trace back to one sample, sequenced in a study of T cell responses to AZD1222 COVID-19 vaccine. Some clones are missing from TCRdb's copy, which holds only in-frame ones; the method was immunoSEQ multiplex PCR. The sample lists 25,000 to 35,000 clones, approximately 93% occurring once. Sequences were derived from peripheral blood, sampled on day 0 of AZD1222 vaccination. Receptors originate from an adult in good health.

The chain uses TRBV27 and TRBJ1-4, with 9 nucleotides matching TRBD1. The CDR3 totals 13 residues. V was clipped by 6 bases and J by 8 bases; unmatched bases: 4. Germline CDR1 is MNHEY and CDR2 is SMNVEV (reference sequence). DNA of the CDR3: TGTGCCAGCAGGTCCGGGACAGGGGAAAAACTGTTTTTT. It is translated as CASRSGTGEKLFF.

The chain combines TRBV11-2 with TRBJ1-2; D perhaps matches TRBD1 (6 bases). Per the germline V gene, CDR1 is SGHAT and CDR2 is FQNNGV. Trimming left V 8 bases short and J 2 bases short, with 12 bases between. The CDR3 contains 13 residues. The CDR3 here is CASGSGVNYGYTF. In DNA form, the CDR3 reads TGTGCCAGCGGATCAGGGGTAAACTATGGCTACACCTTC.

The chain recombines TRBV11-2 with TRBJ2-3; D call uncertain. There are 16 residues in the CDR3. V lost 1 base to trimming and J lost 2 bases, with 13 bases between them. Per germline, CDR1 SGHAT and CDR2 FQNNGV. The CDR3 loop reads CASSLVQVSYTDTQYF. Written as DNA, the CDR3 is TGTGCCAGCAGCTTAGTCCAGGTTAGCTACACAGATACGCAGTATTTT.

The chain uses TRBV7-2 and TRBJ1-1; maybe TRBD1 (5 bases). Germline values: CDR1 SGHTA, CDR2 FQGNSA. Deletions cut 1 base from V and 3 bases from J, with 12 bases between. CDR3 length equals 15 residues. The chain's CDR3 is CASSLGLGVDTEAFF. The CDR3 bases are TGTGCCAGCAGCTTAGGGCTGGGGGTGGACACTGAAGCTTTCTTT.

V and J are TRBV12-3 or TRBV12-4 and TRBJ2-7; unclear D gene. Trimming took 1 base from V and 3 from J, leaving 7 bases between them. The CDR3 contains 13 residues. CDR3 sequence (DNA): TGTGCCAGCAGTTTAGGCGTGTTCTACGAGCAGTACTTC. It codes for CASSLGVFYEQYF.

This chain connects TRBV7-6 to TRBJ2-1; 10 bases agree with TRBD2. J lost 8 bases, V lost 5 bases, and 9 bases had no gene match. Germline V CDR1 and CDR2: SGHVS, FNYEAQ. The CDR3 sequence is 15 residues long. CDR3 sequence (DNA): TGTGCCAGCAGCCTCGGTGCTAGCGGGGGATATGAGCAGTTCTTC. Translated, it gives CASSLGASGGYEQFF.

The chain links TRBV1 to TRBJ2-7. TRBV1 is reported as a pseudogene. The length of the CDR3 is 13 residues. The DNA of the CDR3 is TGCACCAGCAGCCAAGCGGCCTCCTACGAGCAGTACTTC. It encodes CTSSQAASYEQYF.

This chain joins TRBV5-5 and TRBJ2-1, with 12 bases fitting TRBD2. The germline V gene encodes CDR1 SGHKS and CDR2 YYEKEE (reference sequence). J gave up 5 bases and V 4 bases, and 7 bases lay outside the gene matches. The CDR3 length is 16 residues. The CDR3: CASSNRLAGDHNEQFF. The CDR3 region has the DNA TGTGCCAGCAGCAACCGACTAGCGGGGGATCACAATGAGCAGTTCTTC. The full variable domain, completed using reference TRBV5-5 and TRBJ2-1, is DAGVTQSPTHLIKTRGQQVTLRCSPISGHKSVSWYQQVLGQGPQFIFQYYEKEERGRGNFPDRFSARQFPNYSSELNVNALLLGDSALYLCASSNRLAGDHNEQFFGPGTRLTVL.

The J gene is TRBJ1-5, the V gene TRBV27; D is unclear. V lost 2 bases and J lost 4, with 6 bases in between. This CDR3 has 13 amino acids. Germline CDR1 and CDR2: MNHEY and SMNVEV (reference sequence). CDR3 in DNA: TGTGCCAGCAGTTTAGGCCAAAATCAGCCCCAGCATTTT. Translation: CASSLGQNQPQHF.

V gene TRBV5-1 combines with J gene TRBJ2-6; D possibly corresponds to TRBD2 (5 bases). CDR1 SGHRS and CDR2 YFSETQ come from the germline V gene. The CDR3 is 16 amino acids. The ends were cut back, 4 bases at V and 0 bases at J, with 11 bases in the middle. CDR3 in amino acids: CASSPEGSSGANVLTF. In DNA, the CDR3 is TGCGCCAGCAGCCCCGAGGGCTCCTCTGGGGCCAACGTCCTGACTTTC. Full variable domain (remainder filled in from reference TRBV5-1 and TRBJ2-6): KAGVTQTPRYLIKTRGQQVTLSCSPISGHRSVSWYQQTPGQGLQFLFEYFSETQRNKGNFPGRFSGRQFSNSRSEMNVSTLELGDSALYLCASSPEGSSGANVLTFGAGSRLTVL.

The chain uses TRBV4-1 and TRBJ2-2, with 10 bases matching TRBD2. The CDR3 is 18 residues long. CDR1 and CDR2 (germline): MGHRA, YSYEKL. V gave up 8 bases and J gave up 5 bases; unmatched junction bases: 17. The CDR3 DNA sequence: TGCGCCAGCGGCGACCGCGGGGCTAGCGGGAGAGGAACCGGGGAGCTGTTTTTT. It yields the protein CASGDRGASGRGTGELFF.

This chain links TRBV5-4 with TRBJ2-2; D remains ambiguous. The CDR3 is made up of 13 amino acids. V gave up 0 bases and J gave up 3 bases, with 3 bases separating them. CDR1 and CDR2 (germline): SGHNT, YYREEE (reference sequence). The DNA for the CDR3 is TGTGCCAGCAGCTTGGTAGACACCGGGGAGCTGTTTTTT. Translation: CASSLVDTGELFF.

The chain employs TRBV11-2 and TRBJ1-1; D is undetermined. V was shortened by 1 base and J by 1 base, with 13 bases between the two germline ends. Looked up from germline, CDR1 is SGHAT and CDR2 is FQNNGV. The CDR3 runs to 16 residues. Here the CDR3 DNA reads TGTGCCAGCAGCTTAGGACCAGAGTTACCGAACACTGAAGCTTTCTTT. Protein: CASSLGPELPNTEAFF.

The chain joins TRBV5-1 to TRBJ2-3; D not certain. Germline-derived CDR1 and CDR2 are SGHRS and YFSETQ. The V end lost 5 bases, the J end lost 3 bases, and 7 bases lay between the germline ends. The CDR3 is 12 amino acids. CDR3 nucleotide sequence: TGCGCCAGCAGATTACAGACAGATACGCAGTATTTT. Translated: CASRLQTDTQYF.

This rearrangement joins TRBV19 to TRBJ1-6; tentatively, D is TRBD1 (5 bases). Germline CDR1 LNHDA, CDR2 SQIVND (reference sequence). The V gene lost 9 bases and the J gene lost 4 bases, with 16 bases spanning the gap. The CDR3 has 15 amino acids. The CDR3 DNA reads TGTGCCAGCAACGACAGTGGGAGGTATAATTCACCCCTCCACTTT. It specifies CASNDSGRYNSPLHF.

V gene TRBV7-6 combines with J gene TRBJ1-3; a weak D match, TRBD1 (5 bases). The germline CDR1 and CDR2 sequences are SGHVS and FNYEAQ. The CDR3 consists of 15 residues. V dropped 5 bases and J dropped 9 bases, with 20 bases sitting between them. CDR3 protein: CASSPTLSLGGTIYF. CDR3 bases: TGTGCCAGCAGCCCTACGCTCTCCCTCGGGGGCACCATATATTTT.

J is TRBJ2-2 and V is TRBV19; weak D call: TRBD2 (5 bases). Trimming pared 2 bases from V and 6 bases from J, leaving 10 bases between. The CDR3 is made up of 14 amino acids. From germline, CDR1 is LNHDA and CDR2 SQIVND (reference sequence). CDR3: CASSIRWESGELFF. DNA for the CDR3: TGTGCCAGTAGTATAAGGTGGGAGTCCGGGGAGCTGTTTTTT.

The genes are TRBV6-5 and TRBJ2-7; D is uncertain. The V gene lost 5 bases and the J gene lost 3 bases, with 17 bases spanning the gap. CDR1 MNHEY and CDR2 SVGAGI come from the germline V gene. This CDR3 spans 15 amino acids. The CDR3 loop reads CASSKTDGLSYEQYF. The CDR3 region has the DNA TGTGCCAGCAGTAAAACCGACGGGTTAAGCTACGAGCAGTACTTC.

The rearrangement links TRBV10-3 to TRBJ1-1, with D perhaps TRBD1 (6 bases). Per germline, CDR1 ENHRY and CDR2 SYGVKD. The CDR3 length is 14 residues. The V gene lost 6 bases and the J gene lost 1 base, with 12 bases spanning the gap. CDR3 sequence reads: CAIRMGQENTEAFF. The DNA for the CDR3 is TGTGCCATCAGGATGGGACAAGAGAACACTGAAGCTTTCTTT.

This chain uses TRBV16 with TRBJ1-4; D call uncertain. Germline CDR1 reads KGHSY; CDR2 reads FQNENV. The length of the CDR3 is 13 residues. V lost 0 bases, J lost 8 bases, and 7 bases lay in between. In DNA form, the CDR3 reads TGTGCCAGCAGCCAATCCCGGGAGGAAAAACTGTTTTTT. This encodes CASSQSREEKLFF.

This chain links TRBV6-2 or TRBV6-3 with TRBJ2-2, with D uncertain. Trimming took 2 bases from V and 2 from J, leaving 6 bases between them. Germline V gene lookup returns CDR1 MNHEY and CDR2 SVGEGT. The CDR3 length is 14 residues. The CDR3 nucleotides are TGTGCCAGCAGTTACATGGGCAACACCGGGGAGCTGTTTTTT. Encoded protein: CASSYMGNTGELFF.

The J gene is TRBJ1-4, the V gene TRBV5-1, with TRBD1 matching 8 bases. This CDR3 has 16 amino acids. The J segment lost 7 bases and the V segment lost 0 bases, leaving 8 bases of the junction unmatched. The V gene's germline CDR1 is SGHRS and CDR2 YFSETQ. The CDR3 nucleotides read TGCGCCAGCAGCTTGGGATTTACAGGGGGTGGTGAAAAACTGTTTTTT. Amino acids: CASSLGFTGGGEKLFF.

In DNA, the CDR3 is TGTGCCAGCTCATCCTCTTCCTACGAGCAGTACTTC. Protein sequence: CASSSSSYEQYF. This chain links TRBV18 with TRBJ2-7, with D hard to call. This CDR3 has 12 amino acids. CDR1 KGHSH and CDR2 LQKENI come from the germline V gene. The ends were cut back, 5 bases at V and 1 base at J, with 6 bases in the middle. The whole variable domain, remainder taken from reference TRBV18 and TRBJ2-7, is NAGVMQNPRHLVRRRGQEARLRCSPMKGHSHVYWYRQLPEEGLKFMVYLQKENIIDESGMPKERFSAEFPKEGPSILRIQQVVRGDSAAYFCASSSSSYEQYFGPGTRLTVT.

The V call is TRBV2, the J call TRBJ1-2; D ambiguous. CDR3 length equals 16 residues. Germline CDR1 is SNHLY and CDR2 is FYNNEI. V lost 2 bases, J lost 8 bases, and 21 bases lay in between. The DNA of the CDR3 is TGTGCCAGCAGTGAAAGTTTAGATCCACTAGCAGAGGGCTACACCTTC. Its translation: CASSESLDPLAEGYTF.

This chain joins TRBV6-5 and TRBJ2-2, with D maybe TRBD1 (5 bases). The V end lost 0 bases, the J end lost 2 bases, and 10 bases lay between the germline ends. CDR3 length: 16 residues. Germline V CDR1 and CDR2: MNHEY, SVGAGI. The CDR3 DNA reads TGTGCCAGCAGTTACTCGATGGGGCCCAACACCGGGGAGCTGTTTTTT. Translating gives CASSYSMGPNTGELFF.

This clone has a single count. J is TRBJ2-4 and V is TRBV9; the D is unclear. Germline V gene sequence: CDR1 SGDLS, CDR2 YYNGEE. This CDR3 comprises 13 residues. The V and J ends lost 2 bases and 2 bases respectively, with 5 bases between them. The CDR3 here is CASSVNSKNIQYF. In DNA, the CDR3 is TGTGCCAGCAGCGTCAATTCCAAAAACATTCAGTACTTC.

This clone has just one count. V is TRBV5-4 and J is TRBJ1-3; the D is unclear. CDR1 is SGHNT, CDR2 YYREEE, per germline (reference sequence). Trimming shortened V by 0 bases and J by 4 bases, and 11 bases separated the two germline ends. The CDR3 is 15 residues long. The DNA of the CDR3 is TGTGCCAGCAGCTTGGCGGCAGCCCGAGGAAACACCATATATTTT. Translated: CASSLAAARGNTIYF.

The chain combines TRBV10-3 with TRBJ1-2, with no clear D. The CDR3 runs to 12 residues. The germline gives CDR1 ENHRY, CDR2 SYGVKD. Between the trimmed V and J ends, which lost 8 bases and 0 bases, there was a span of 7 bases. The CDR3: CAIGHANYGYTF. CDR3 coding DNA: TGTGCCATCGGTCACGCTAACTATGGCTACACCTTC.

The chain links TRBV6-2 or TRBV6-3 to TRBJ2-2; 12 bases are a match to TRBD2. Trimming at V came to 6 bases and at J to 0 bases, leaving 14 bases not matched to a gene. Germline V gene sequence: CDR1 MNHEY, CDR2 SVGEGT. The CDR3 runs to 20 residues. CDR3 residues: CASSPRPTTSGRANTGELFF. CDR3 nucleotides: TGTGCCAGCAGCCCCAGACCTACGACTAGCGGGAGAGCGAACACCGGGGAGCTGTTTTTT.

V usage is TRBV21-1 and J usage is TRBJ2-7; the table's D call of TRBD1 was not tested on the DNA. TRBV21-1 is designated a pseudogene. The CDR3 is made up of 13 amino acids. CDR3 bases: TGTGCCAGCAGCAAAGGGGCAGGGGGTGAGCAGTACTTC. Translated, it gives CASSKGAGGEQYF.